This T cell receptor beta chain was captured by sequencing in a study of blood T cell repertoires in COVID-19. Background on the study: T cells, B-cell-depleted T cells, or PBMCs supplied cDNA or gDNA.

CDR3 length: 15 amino acids. Germline-derived CDR1 and CDR2 are SQVTM and ANQGSEA. V lost 1 base and J lost 8, with 20 bases in between. In the original analysis: Using reference gene primer amplification, nucleated cell counts were estimated. Assay: immunoSEQ multiplex PCR; the TCRdb copy retains only in-frame clones and omits some. The V and J calls and the clone size are those of that table, but D and trimming were determined from the DNA. This table holds about 65,000 clones, around four fifths found once. The receptor was derived from a human donor in a cohort sampled during active COVID-19. What was sequenced was peripheral blood. J is TRBJ1-2 and V is TRBV29-1, with D tentatively TRBD1 (6 bases). The CDR3 sequence: CSVEVGATPLGGYTF. CDR3 DNA sequence: TGCAGCGTTGAAGTGGGGGCTACGCCGTTGGGAGGCTACACCTTC.